One T cell receptor beta chain is described in this entry. Its antigen is undetermined. This record comes from a study of cytomegalovirus exposure and HLA in healthy donors. Study-level points and caveats: Later analysis identified around 15,000 TCR beta sequences associated with HLA alleles, using a false discovery rate threshold of 0.05. Sequencing likely generated an artifact that appeared as a cluster of highly shared sequence variants.

The PCR employed 60 Vbeta primers together with 13 Jbeta primers. Some clones are missing from TCRdb's copy, which holds only in-frame ones; the method was immunoSEQ multiplex PCR. The sample contains roughly 250,000 clones, 80% of which appear only once. Per the germline V gene, CDR1 is MDHEN and CDR2 is SYDVKM. Between the trimmed V and J ends, which lost 7 bases and 0 bases, there was a span of 13 bases. The CDR3 runs 15 residues. The chain couples TRBV28 to TRBJ1-5, with D uncertain. Sequenced: PBMCs. This receptor was taken from a girl aged 2-10 years in good health and CMV-seronegative. The CDR3 loop is CASTDSRDSNQPQHF. CDR3 nucleotides: TGTGCCAGCACTGACTCGCGTGATAGCAATCAGCCCCAGCATTTT.